This TCR beta chain was sequenced in a study of T cells after yellow fever vaccination. Generation of TCR cDNA used 5'RACE template switching (which added a universal primer site and UMIs). TCRdb analysed the 5' RACE reads with MiXCR anew, one entry per CDR3 protein. This table holds under 70,000 distinct CDR3 sequences, roughly 7.4% found once. This clonotype was recorded a few times. The receptor's source is a man aged 18 to 29 who received the YFV17D yellow fever vaccine. Sequenced here: CD8+ T cells sorted from PBMCs, sampled on the day of the first yellow fever vaccination.

CDR3 in amino acids: CASSFDGGGGAPPDTQYF. The CDR3, as DNA: TGTGCCAGCAGTTTTGACGGGGGCGGGGGGGCCCCTCCAGATACGCAGTATTTT. The V call is TRBV12-3 or TRBV12-4, the J call TRBJ2-3; 9 nucleotides match TRBD2. V lost 3 bases, J lost 4 bases, and 14 bases stayed unmatched. This CDR3 has 18 residues.